Listed below are T cell receptor beta chains from one sample, sequenced in a study of cytomegalovirus exposure and HLA in healthy donors. Here immunoSEQ multiplex PCR was the method, and the copy in TCRdb shows in-frame clones only, minus some. The table lists some 150,000 clones, around 78% of them singletons. Material for sequencing was PBMCs. The receptors originated from a female donor in good health and CMV-seropositive. Both conserved end residues are part of each CDR3. The order of the fields is V gene, D gene, J gene, clone size, CDR3 DNA, CDR3 protein. D genes are given only for firm matches. Clone sizes are given selectively: once, few, many, or a class where the clone is expanded.

v_call: TRBV28
d_call: TRBD2
j_call: TRBJ2-3
clone_size: NA
cdr3_nt: TGTGCCAGCAGTTTAAGACCTGTGCGGGGGGGCACAGATACGCAGTATTTT
cdr3_aa: CASSLRPVRGGTDTQYF

v_call: TRBV4-1
d_call: NA
j_call: TRBJ1-2
clone_size: NA
cdr3_nt: TGCGCCAGCAGCCACACCGACAGTAGCTATGGCTACACCTTC
cdr3_aa: CASSHTDSSYGYTF

v_call: TRBV13
d_call: NA
j_call: TRBJ1-1
clone_size: NA
cdr3_nt: TGTGCCAGCAGCCCGCACTTGGGAGCGGGGGGGTCTGAAGCTTTCTTT
cdr3_aa: CASSPHLGAGGSEAFF

v_call: TRBV5-1
d_call: TRBD1
j_call: TRBJ2-2
clone_size: NA
cdr3_nt: TGCGCCAGCAGCTCCGGGACAGGGGTCACCGGGGAGCTGTTTTTT
cdr3_aa: CASSSGTGVTGELFF

v_call: TRBV13
d_call: TRBD1
j_call: TRBJ2-7
clone_size: NA
cdr3_nt: TGTGCCAGCAGCCGGACAGGCACCTACGAGCAGTACTTC
cdr3_aa: CASSRTGTYEQYF

v_call: TRBV6-4
d_call: NA
j_call: TRBJ1-1
clone_size: NA
cdr3_nt: TGTGCCAGCAGGGAACGCGGGATGAACACTGAAGCTTTCTTT
cdr3_aa: CASRERGMNTEAFF

v_call: TRBV18
d_call: NA
j_call: TRBJ1-1
clone_size: NA
cdr3_nt: TGTGCCAGCTCACGAGCAGGGTATGTCACTGAAGCTTTCTTT
cdr3_aa: CASSRAGYVTEAFF

v_call: TRBV7-6
d_call: TRBD2
j_call: TRBJ2-1
clone_size: NA
cdr3_nt: TGTGCCAGCAGCCCTAGCGGGGGGGTCTACAATGAGCAGTTCTTC
cdr3_aa: CASSPSGGVYNEQFF

v_call: TRBV7-9
d_call: TRBD1
j_call: TRBJ1-1
clone_size: NA
cdr3_nt: TGTTCCAGCAGCCCGACCGACAGGGGTAACGATATGAACACTGAAGCTTTCTTT
cdr3_aa: CSSSPTDRGNDMNTEAFF

v_call: TRBV19
d_call: TRBD1
j_call: TRBJ2-7
clone_size: few
cdr3_nt: TGTGCCAGTAGTATAGGGACAGGGGGCAGTACCTACGAGCAGTACTTC
cdr3_aa: CASSIGTGGSTYEQYF

v_call: TRBV5-5
d_call: NA
j_call: TRBJ1-5
clone_size: NA
cdr3_nt: TGTGCCAGCAGTGCGCTGAGCAATCAGCCCCAGCATTTT
cdr3_aa: CASSALSNQPQHF

v_call: TRBV30
d_call: NA
j_call: TRBJ1-1
clone_size: once
cdr3_nt: TGTGCCTGGAACCCGACAGCGAACACTGAAGCTTTCTTT
cdr3_aa: CAWNPTANTEAFF

v_call: TRBV9
d_call: TRBD2
j_call: TRBJ2-3
clone_size: NA
cdr3_nt: TGTGCCAGCAGCTTTCGCAGCGGGGCTAGCACAGATACGCAGTATTTT
cdr3_aa: CASSFRSGASTDTQYF

v_call: TRBV29-1
d_call: TRBD2
j_call: TRBJ2-2
clone_size: NA
cdr3_nt: TGCAGCGTATCTACGGGACTAGCGGGAGAGTCGAACACCGGGGAGCTGTTTTTT
cdr3_aa: CSVSTGLAGESNTGELFF

v_call: TRBV7-2
d_call: TRBD2
j_call: TRBJ2-1
clone_size: NA
cdr3_nt: TGTGCCAGCAGCGAACGTGGGACTAGCGGATACAATGAGCAGTTCTTC
cdr3_aa: CASSERGTSGYNEQFF

v_call: TRBV13
d_call: NA
j_call: TRBJ1-2
clone_size: once
cdr3_nt: TGTGCCAGCAGCTTAAGGGGCGCCTTTGACTATGGCTACACCTTC
cdr3_aa: CASSLRGAFDYGYTF

v_call: TRBV4-2
d_call: NA
j_call: TRBJ2-7
clone_size: NA
cdr3_nt: TGTGCCAGCAGCCAAGGCATCGGGGACTACGAGCAGTACTTC
cdr3_aa: CASSQGIGDYEQYF

v_call: TRBV10-3
d_call: TRBD2
j_call: TRBJ2-3
clone_size: NA
cdr3_nt: TGTGCCATCAGCTCCGGGACTAGCGGCACAGATACGCAGTATTTT
cdr3_aa: CAISSGTSGTDTQYF

v_call: TRBV28
d_call: TRBD1
j_call: TRBJ1-2
clone_size: once
cdr3_nt: TGTGCCAGCTCCAGGGGGTCTAATGGCTACACCTTC
cdr3_aa: CASSRGSNGYTF

v_call: TRBV4-1
d_call: NA
j_call: TRBJ2-5
clone_size: NA
cdr3_nt: TGCGCCAGCAGCCAAGTGGAGGGCGAAGAGACCCAGTACTTC
cdr3_aa: CASSQVEGEETQYF

v_call: TRBV10-3
d_call: NA
j_call: TRBJ2-2
clone_size: NA
cdr3_nt: TGTGCCATCAGTGTCGACTACAGCACCGGGGAGCTGTTTTTT
cdr3_aa: CAISVDYSTGELFF

v_call: TRBV2
d_call: TRBD1
j_call: TRBJ1-6
clone_size: few
cdr3_nt: TGTGCCAGCACTCAGGGGGAATATTCACCCCTCCACTTT
cdr3_aa: CASTQGEYSPLHF

v_call: TRBV30
d_call: NA
j_call: TRBJ1-6
clone_size: NA
cdr3_nt: TGTGCCTGGAGTGTACGGGATAATTCACCCCTCCACTTT
cdr3_aa: CAWSVRDNSPLHF

v_call: TRBV11-2
d_call: NA
j_call: TRBJ2-7
clone_size: NA
cdr3_nt: TGTGCCAGCAGCTTAGATCCGGGGGTAAGCGAGCAGTACTTC
cdr3_aa: CASSLDPGVSEQYF

v_call: TRBV2
d_call: TRBD1
j_call: TRBJ1-4
clone_size: NA
cdr3_nt: TGTGCCAGCAGTCCGGGACAGGTCCTCGAAAAACTGTTTTTT
cdr3_aa: CASSPGQVLEKLFF

v_call: TRBV2
d_call: NA
j_call: TRBJ2-2
clone_size: NA
cdr3_nt: TGTGCCAGCAGCCTGGGACTTTTCACCGGGGAGCTGTTTTTT
cdr3_aa: CASSLGLFTGELFF

v_call: TRBV19
d_call: NA
j_call: TRBJ1-5
clone_size: NA
cdr3_nt: TGTGCCAGTACGATCGGGGGTGATCAGCCCCAGCATTTT
cdr3_aa: CASTIGGDQPQHF

v_call: TRBV10-3
d_call: NA
j_call: TRBJ1-3
clone_size: NA
cdr3_nt: TGTGCCATCAGTGTAGGAGTCTCTGGAAACACCATATATTTT
cdr3_aa: CAISVGVSGNTIYF

v_call: TRBV27
d_call: NA
j_call: TRBJ1-1
clone_size: NA
cdr3_nt: TGTGCCAGCACTTCCTTGGGGACTTCGAGTGAAGCTTTCTTT
cdr3_aa: CASTSLGTSSEAFF

v_call: TRBV6-6
d_call: NA
j_call: TRBJ1-1
clone_size: NA
cdr3_nt: TGTGCCAGCAATAACGAGGGGAACACTGAAGCTTTCTTT
cdr3_aa: CASNNEGNTEAFF

v_call: TRBV5-5
d_call: NA
j_call: TRBJ1-1
clone_size: NA
cdr3_nt: TGTGCCAGCAGCTTACAGGGCACTGAAGCTTTCTTT
cdr3_aa: CASSLQGTEAFF

v_call: TRBV14
d_call: NA
j_call: TRBJ2-2
clone_size: few
cdr3_nt: TGTGCCAGCAGCCAAAGAAGGGGAATAGACGGGGAGCTGTTTTTT
cdr3_aa: CASSQRRGIDGELFF

v_call: TRBV7-6
d_call: TRBD1
j_call: TRBJ1-6
clone_size: once
cdr3_nt: TGTGCCAGCAGCCGCCGGGACAGGGACTCACCCCTCCACTTT
cdr3_aa: CASSRRDRDSPLHF

v_call: TRBV11-2
d_call: TRBD2
j_call: TRBJ2-1
clone_size: NA
cdr3_nt: TGTGCCAGCAGGGGGTTAGCGGGGCGTTCCTACAATGAGCAGTTCTTC
cdr3_aa: CASRGLAGRSYNEQFF

v_call: TRBV5-6
d_call: NA
j_call: TRBJ1-1
clone_size: NA
cdr3_nt: TGTGCCAGCAGCTTGGGGCCTCATGGGGGGGCGCGAGGTGAAGCTTTCTTT
cdr3_aa: CASSLGPHGGARGEAFF

v_call: TRBV27
d_call: TRBD2
j_call: TRBJ2-5
clone_size: NA
cdr3_nt: TGTGCCAGCAGTTTAGGGACTAGCGGGGGTGAGACCCAGTACTTC
cdr3_aa: CASSLGTSGGETQYF

v_call: TRBV18
d_call: TRBD1
j_call: TRBJ2-7
clone_size: NA
cdr3_nt: TGTGCCAGCTCACCAAGGACAGGCATCAACGAGCAGTACTTC
cdr3_aa: CASSPRTGINEQYF

v_call: TRBV6-6
d_call: TRBD1
j_call: TRBJ2-2
clone_size: NA
cdr3_nt: TGTGCCACCCGGGACAGGGTCGCCGGGGAGCTGTTTTTT
cdr3_aa: CATRDRVAGELFF

v_call: TRBV6-1
d_call: NA
j_call: TRBJ1-3
clone_size: NA
cdr3_nt: TGTGCCAGCAGCGAGGGGGGGGGCGGAAACACCATATATTTT
cdr3_aa: CASSEGGGGNTIYF

v_call: TRBV30
d_call: TRBD2
j_call: TRBJ2-1
clone_size: once
cdr3_nt: TGTGCCTGGTCTATCGGGGCGGGAGTATATGAGCAGTTCTTC
cdr3_aa: CAWSIGAGVYEQFF

v_call: TRBV7-9
d_call: TRBD1
j_call: TRBJ1-1
clone_size: NA
cdr3_nt: TGTGCCAGCAGCTTCCTGACAGGGGGAAAAACTGAAGCTTTCTTT
cdr3_aa: CASSFLTGGKTEAFF

v_call: TRBV6-6
d_call: NA
j_call: TRBJ2-7
clone_size: NA
cdr3_nt: TGTGCCAGCAGTATCACGGGGGTGAGCTCCTACGAGCAGTACTTC
cdr3_aa: CASSITGVSSYEQYF

v_call: TRBV6-6
d_call: TRBD1
j_call: TRBJ1-5
clone_size: NA
cdr3_nt: TGTGCCAGCAGTCAGGACAGGGCAAGGCCCCAGCATTTT
cdr3_aa: CASSQDRARPQHF

v_call: TRBV9
d_call: NA
j_call: TRBJ1-3
clone_size: NA
cdr3_nt: TGTGCCAGCAGCTCGGGAAACACCATATATTTT
cdr3_aa: CASSSGNTIYF

v_call: TRBV19
d_call: NA
j_call: TRBJ1-1
clone_size: NA
cdr3_nt: TGTGCCAGTAGTATCGCCAGGGAGAACACTGAAGCTTTCTTT
cdr3_aa: CASSIARENTEAFF

v_call: TRBV5-1
d_call: NA
j_call: TRBJ1-2
clone_size: NA
cdr3_nt: TGCGCCAGCAGCCTTGAGGGACACCGAGGAGACTATGGCTACACCTTC
cdr3_aa: CASSLEGHRGDYGYTF

v_call: TRBV9
d_call: TRBD1
j_call: TRBJ2-1
clone_size: NA
cdr3_nt: TGTGCCAGCAGCGTAGAACCGACAGGGTGGGGGAATGAGCAGTTCTTC
cdr3_aa: CASSVEPTGWGNEQFF

v_call: TRBV5-1
d_call: TRBD1
j_call: TRBJ2-2
clone_size: few
cdr3_nt: TGCGCCAGCAGCTTGGGTCTGGGACAGGTTAACACCGGGGAGCTGTTTTTT
cdr3_aa: CASSLGLGQVNTGELFF

v_call: TRBV27
d_call: NA
j_call: TRBJ2-2
clone_size: NA
cdr3_nt: TGTGCCAGCAGTTTTGGGGGGACGAACACCGGGGAGCTGTTTTTT
cdr3_aa: CASSFGGTNTGELFF

v_call: TRBV7-2
d_call: NA
j_call: TRBJ1-4
clone_size: NA
cdr3_nt: TGTGCCAGCAGCCCTACGGGGGGGGCTGGTGAAAAACTGTTTTTT
cdr3_aa: CASSPTGGAGEKLFF

v_call: TRBV19
d_call: TRBD1
j_call: TRBJ2-1
clone_size: NA
cdr3_nt: TGTGCCAGTATGGACAGGGGGAAGGACAATGAGCAGTTCTTC
cdr3_aa: CASMDRGKDNEQFF

v_call: TRBV27
d_call: TRBD1
j_call: TRBJ2-5
clone_size: NA
cdr3_nt: TGTGCCAGCCGGACAGGGGTGCAGACCCAGTACTTC
cdr3_aa: CASRTGVQTQYF

v_call: TRBV19
d_call: TRBD1
j_call: TRBJ2-5
clone_size: NA
cdr3_nt: TGTGCCTCCCGACAGGGTACAGAGACCCAGTACTTC
cdr3_aa: CASRQGTETQYF

v_call: TRBV19
d_call: NA
j_call: TRBJ2-7
clone_size: NA
cdr3_nt: TGTGCCACAAGTCCCAGGGGAGGGTCCTACGAGCAGTACTTC
cdr3_aa: CATSPRGGSYEQYF

v_call: TRBV25-1
d_call: NA
j_call: TRBJ2-2
clone_size: NA
cdr3_nt: TGTGCCAGCGACGAGGGCGGGGAGCTGTTTTTT
cdr3_aa: CASDEGGELFF

v_call: TRBV19
d_call: NA
j_call: TRBJ2-5
clone_size: NA
cdr3_nt: TGTGCCAGTAGTATTGAAGGCGGTGGGGAGACCCAGTACTTC
cdr3_aa: CASSIEGGGETQYF

v_call: TRBV15
d_call: TRBD2
j_call: TRBJ2-2
clone_size: once
cdr3_nt: TGTGCCACCAGCAGAGATTCAAAAAGGGGCCCGGGGACTAGCGGGAGTAGGCACACCGGGGAGCTGTTTTTT
cdr3_aa: CATSRDSKRGPGTSGSRHTGELFF

v_call: TRBV11-2
d_call: NA
j_call: TRBJ1-6
clone_size: NA
cdr3_nt: TGTGCCAGCAGCTCCGGACTCAATTCACCCCTCCACTTT
cdr3_aa: CASSSGLNSPLHF

v_call: TRBV5-6
d_call: TRBD2
j_call: TRBJ2-3
clone_size: NA
cdr3_nt: TGTGCCAGCAGCACCTGGACTAGCGGGGGCGGTACGCAGTATTTT
cdr3_aa: CASSTWTSGGGTQYF

v_call: TRBV15
d_call: NA
j_call: TRBJ1-1
clone_size: NA
cdr3_nt: TGTGCCACCAGCCGAAGGCCGAGGGTTTGGAACACTGAAGCTTTCTTT
cdr3_aa: CATSRRPRVWNTEAFF